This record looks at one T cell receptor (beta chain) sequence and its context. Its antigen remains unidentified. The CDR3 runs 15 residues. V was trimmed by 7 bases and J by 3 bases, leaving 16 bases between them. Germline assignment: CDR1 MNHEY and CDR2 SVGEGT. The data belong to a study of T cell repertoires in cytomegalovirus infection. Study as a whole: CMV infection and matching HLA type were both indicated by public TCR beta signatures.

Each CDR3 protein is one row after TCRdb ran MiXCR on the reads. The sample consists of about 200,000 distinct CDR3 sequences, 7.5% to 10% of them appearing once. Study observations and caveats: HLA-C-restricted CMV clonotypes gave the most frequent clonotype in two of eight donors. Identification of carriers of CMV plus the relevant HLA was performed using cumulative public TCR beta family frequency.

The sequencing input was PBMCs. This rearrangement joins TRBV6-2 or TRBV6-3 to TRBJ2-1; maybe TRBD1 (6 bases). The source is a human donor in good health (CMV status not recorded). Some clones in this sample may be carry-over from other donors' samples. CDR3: CASTRGSTLYNEQFF. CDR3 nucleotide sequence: TGTGCCAGCACCAGGGGCTCCACGCTCTACAATGAGCAGTTCTTC.